The clone carrying this T cell receptor (beta chain) came up a few times. Each of the donors had roughly 10 milliliters of peripheral blood drawn into EDTA-treated Vacutainer tubes. This entry is derived from a study of blood T cells in healthy people across ages. V gave up 2 bases and J gave up 1 base, with 2 bases separating them. This CDR3 comprises 12 residues. CDR1 is WSHSY, CDR2 SAAADI, per germline. The second PCR ran about 6 to 11 cycles with a sample-barcoded 5' primer and J-beta primers. The template-switch adaptor, which had 12 random nucleotides, put a tag on each cDNA molecule. Using its own MiXCR run on the 5' RACE reads, TCRdb lists one record per CDR3 protein. The profile shows over a million distinct CDR3 sequences, 45% to 70% of them singletons.

This sequence joins TRBV10-2 and TRBJ1-1, with unresolved D. The TCR was taken from a man in his late teens or twenties in good health. The material sequenced was blood. In nucleotides, the CDR3 is TGCGCCAGCAGTGAGGCGAACACTGAAGCTTTCTTT. Amino acids: CASSEANTEAFF.